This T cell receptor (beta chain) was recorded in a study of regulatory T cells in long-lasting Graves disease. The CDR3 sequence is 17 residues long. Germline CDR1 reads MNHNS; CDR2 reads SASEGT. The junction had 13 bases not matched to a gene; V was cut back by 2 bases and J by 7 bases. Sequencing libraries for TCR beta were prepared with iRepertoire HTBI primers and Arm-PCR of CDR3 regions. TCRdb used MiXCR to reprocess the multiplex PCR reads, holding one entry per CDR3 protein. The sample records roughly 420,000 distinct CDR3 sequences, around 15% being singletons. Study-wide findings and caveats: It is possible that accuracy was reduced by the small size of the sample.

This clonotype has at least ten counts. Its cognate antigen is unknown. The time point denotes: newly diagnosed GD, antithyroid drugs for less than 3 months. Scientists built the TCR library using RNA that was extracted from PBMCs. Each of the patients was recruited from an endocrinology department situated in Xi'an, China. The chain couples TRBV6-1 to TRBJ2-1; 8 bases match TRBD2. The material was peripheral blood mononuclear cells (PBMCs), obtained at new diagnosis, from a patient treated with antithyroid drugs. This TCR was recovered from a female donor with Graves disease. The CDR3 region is CASSEWFFGTGGNEQFF. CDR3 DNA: TGTGCCAGCAGTGAATGGTTTTTTGGGACGGGGGGGAATGAGCAGTTCTTC.